This passage covers 25 T cell receptor beta chains from one sample sequenced in a study of shared clonotypes between healthy human individuals. The protocol was immunoSEQ multiplex PCR, while the TCRdb copy is restricted to in-frame clones and leaves out a portion. The data hold 650,000 to 750,000 clones, with approximately 75% observed a single time. The sample was memory CD4+ T cells sorted from blood. The subset here: CD45RA-negative fraction. Source of these receptors: a woman in her twenties or thirties in good health.

The V call is TRBV5-1, the J call TRBJ2-3; D is possibly TRBD1 (6 bases). Germline assignment: CDR1 SGHRS and CDR2 YFSETQ. V gave up 0 bases and J gave up 5 bases, with 13 bases separating them. The CDR3 loop spans 15 amino acids. CDR3 sequence: CASSLGAGQKDTQYF. The CDR3 DNA reads as TGCGCCAGCAGCTTGGGGGCAGGACAGAAAGATACGCAGTATTTT.

On this clone itself: Other nucleotide sequences from this sample produce the same CDR3. The chain couples TRBV7-7 to TRBJ2-1; 7 bases fit TRBD1. CDR1 and CDR2 from the germline V gene are SSHAT and FNYEAQ (reference sequence). The CDR3 has 15 residues. Germline trimming cut 3 bases from V and 0 bases from J; bases unmatched to any gene: 2. CDR3 DNA: TGTGCCAGCAGCTTGACAGGGAGCTCCTACAATGAGCAGTTCTTC. This sequence encodes CASSLTGSSYNEQFF.

The rearrangement uses TRBV10-3 and TRBJ1-1; no clear D. Deletions cut 7 bases from V and 1 base from J, with 10 bases between. The germline V gene encodes CDR1 ENHRY and CDR2 SYGVKD. The CDR3 runs to 13 residues. DNA for the CDR3: TGTGCCATCAAGGTCGCAGGGAACACTGAAGCTTTCTTT. This codes for CAIKVAGNTEAFF.

This clone was recorded once. V and J are TRBV28 and TRBJ1-2; D is unclear. This CDR3 has 12 amino acids. Per germline, CDR1 MDHEN and CDR2 SYDVKM. V was shortened by 5 bases and J by 7 bases, with 11 bases between the two germline ends. The CDR3 region is CASSQRWGGYTF. As DNA, the CDR3 is TGTGCCAGCAGTCAACGGTGGGGTGGCTACACCTTC.

V gene TRBV7-3 combines with J gene TRBJ2-3, with D perhaps TRBD2 (5 bases). The germline V gene has CDR1 SGHTA and CDR2 FQGTGA. V was pared by 5 bases and J by 5 bases, with 11 bases between. This CDR3 contains 13 residues. CDR3 sequence (DNA): TGTGCCAGCAGCACTAGTGTTCAAGATACGCAGTATTTT. Residues: CASSTSVQDTQYF.

The J gene is TRBJ2-7, the V gene TRBV29-1; a possible D gene is TRBD2 (6 bases). Trimming shortened V by 5 bases and J by 1 base, and 15 bases separated the two germline ends. CDR1 and CDR2 from the germline V gene are SQVTM and ANQGSEA. CDR3 length equals 14 residues. The CDR3 protein is CSVLPGLNSYEQYF. CDR3 in DNA: TGCAGCGTTCTACCGGGACTGAATTCCTACGAGCAGTACTTC.

V is TRBV11-2 and J is TRBJ2-5, with TRBD1 matching over 9 bases. The V segment lost 5 bases and the J segment 4 bases; nucleotides outside the gene matches: 8. The CDR3 is 15 amino acids. Germline V gene data show CDR1 as SGHAT and CDR2 as FQNNGV. The CDR3: CASSPGQGPGETQYF. The CDR3 DNA reads TGTGCCAGCAGCCCGGGACAGGGCCCGGGAGAGACCCAGTACTTC.

The chain is built from TRBV5-4 and TRBJ1-1; possible D gene TRBD1, 6 bases. The CDR3 has 16 residues. Germline CDR1 reads SGHNT; CDR2 reads YYREEE (reference sequence). V shed 2 bases and J shed 7 bases, with 21 bases lying between them. In nucleotides, the CDR3 is TGTGCCAGCAGCTTCGACGCTAACAGGGCTTGGAGTGAAGCTTTCTTT. Its translation: CASSFDANRAWSEAFF. The complete variable domain, with remaining parts taken from reference TRBV5-4 and TRBJ1-1, reads ETGVTQSPTHLIKTRGQQVTLRCSSQSGHNTVSWYQQALGQGPQFIFQYYREEENGRGNFPPRFSGLQFPNYSSELNVNALELDDSALYLCASSFDANRAWSEAFFGQGTRLTVV.

This clone was seen a single time. The chain employs TRBV29-1 and TRBJ2-2; 7 nucleotides align to TRBD2. The J segment lost 5 bases and the V segment lost 7 bases, leaving 4 bases of the junction unmatched. CDR1 and CDR2 (germline): SQVTM, ANQGSEA. CDR3 length equals 12 residues. The CDR3 nucleotides are TGCAGCGCGAGTAGCGGGACCGGGGAGCTGTTTTTT. This translates into CSASSGTGELFF.

The chain uses TRBV28 and TRBJ1-1, with D unclear. Trimming cost V 8 bases and J 5 bases, with 12 bases left between them. There are 12 residues in the CDR3. Germline values: CDR1 MDHEN, CDR2 SYDVKM. This CDR3 reads CASGVLDTEAFF. In nucleotides, the CDR3 is TGTGCCAGCGGGGTACTCGATACTGAAGCTTTCTTT.

J is TRBJ2-7 and V is TRBV15; 7 bases match TRBD1. Trimming cost V 3 bases and J 0 bases; bases outside gene matches: 5. The CDR3 consists of 15 residues. Germline V gene lookup returns CDR1 LNHNV and CDR2 YYDKDF (reference sequence). The CDR3 is CATSSTGAGSYEQYF. The CDR3 DNA follows: TGTGCCACCAGCAGCACAGGGGCCGGCTCCTACGAGCAGTACTTC.

DNA for the CDR3: TGTGCCAGCAGCTCGCTAGACACGGGACTAGCGGGCGAGCAGTACTTC. This sequence encodes CASSSLDTGLAGEQYF. The V call is TRBV27, the J call TRBJ2-7, with TRBD2 identical over 12 bases. The CDR3 is 16 residues long. Trimming removed 6 bases from V and 6 bases from J; junction bases left unmatched: 12. Germline values: CDR1 MNHEY, CDR2 SMNVEV (reference sequence).

This chain uses TRBV14 with TRBJ1-2; TRBD1 aligns across 10 bases. The V and J ends lost 5 bases and 5 bases, in that order; junction bases with no gene match: 2. CDR1 is SGHDN, CDR2 FVKESK, per germline. The CDR3 is made up of 13 amino acids. The CDR3 sequence: CASSWDRGYGYTF. The CDR3 region has the DNA TGTGCCAGCAGCTGGGACAGGGGATATGGCTACACCTTC.

The genes are TRBV4-1 and TRBJ2-1, with 9 positions matching TRBD1. The CDR3 sequence is 15 residues long. V trimming: 1 base; J trimming: 4 bases; junction bases outside the gene matches: 2. Germline loops: CDR1 MGHRA, CDR2 YSYEKL. The DNA for the CDR3 is TGCGCCAGCAGCCAAGGGACAGGGGAATACAATGAGCAGTTCTTC. Amino acid sequence: CASSQGTGEYNEQFF.

This chain connects TRBV5-1 to TRBJ2-7; D is undetermined. Between the trimmed V and J ends, which lost 0 bases and 5 bases, there was a span of 15 bases. This CDR3 has 15 amino acids. Germline CDR1 SGHRS, CDR2 YFSETQ. For the CDR3, the DNA is TGCGCCAGCAGCTTGGCCGTGAGTGGGAACCACGAGCAGTACTTC. Translating it yields CASSLAVSGNHEQYF.

This chain's CDR3 is CASSAKTPGNIQYF. For the CDR3, the DNA is TGCGCCAGCAGTGCCAAGACACCTGGGAACATTCAGTACTTC. This chain links TRBV10-2 with TRBJ2-4; unclear D gene. Germline CDR1 is WSHSY and CDR2 is SAAADI. The V end was cut by 4 bases, the J end by 7 bases, with 14 bases between. The CDR3 is 14 amino acids.

The chain links TRBV10-3 to TRBJ1-2, with no clear D. Germline V gene data show CDR1 as ENHRY and CDR2 as SYGVKD. The CDR3 is made up of 12 amino acids. The V end was cut by 6 bases, the J end by 4 bases, with 9 bases between. CDR3 nucleotides: TGTGCCATCAGCGTTATTGGCTATGGCTACACCTTC. This gives the protein CAISVIGYGYTF.

The chain joins TRBV5-6 to TRBJ2-6, with 8 positions matching TRBD1. The V gene's germline CDR1 is SGHDT and CDR2 YYEEEE. This CDR3 has 17 amino acids. V lost 4 bases, J lost 0 bases, and 6 bases stayed unmatched. CDR3 sequence (DNA): TGTGCCAGCAGCCGAGACAGGGGCGGCTCTGGGGCCAACGTCCTGACTTTC. Translating gives CASSRDRGGSGANVLTF.

The chain links TRBV5-8 to TRBJ1-2, with a possible D match to TRBD1 (5 bases). The CDR3 extends over 15 amino acids. V shed 3 bases and J shed 8 bases, with 20 bases lying between them. Germline values: CDR1 SGHTS, CDR2 YDEGEE. The CDR3 DNA reads as TGTGCCAGCAGCTCCTTACCGGGGGATCTAGGAGGCTACACCTTC. Amino acids: CASSSLPGDLGGYTF. Full variable domain (rest looked up from reference TRBV5-8 and TRBJ1-2): EAGVTQSPTHLIKTRGQQATLRCSPISGHTSVYWYQQALGLGLQFLLWYDEGEERNRGNFPPRFSGRQFPNYSSELNVNALELEDSALYLCASSSLPGDLGGYTFGSGTRLTVV.

Ten or more counts support this clone. The V gene is TRBV19, the J gene TRBJ2-6; the D gene is possibly TRBD1 (5 bases). Trimming removed 0 bases from V and 2 bases from J, with 8 bases in between. The CDR3 is made up of 16 amino acids. Germline-derived CDR1 and CDR2 are LNHDA and SQIVND (reference sequence). CDR3 coding DNA: TGTGCCAGTAGTATAGATCTAGGGGCTGGGGCCAACGTCCTGACTTTC. It specifies CASSIDLGAGANVLTF. The whole variable domain, remainder taken from reference TRBV19 and TRBJ2-6, is DGGITQSPKYLFRKEGQNVTLSCEQNLNHDAMYWYRQDPGQGLRLIYYSQIVNDFQKGDIAEGYSVSREKKESFPLTVTSAQKNPTAFYLCASSIDLGAGANVLTFGAGSRLTVL.

The rearrangement uses TRBV11-3 and TRBJ2-1, with TRBD2 identical over 11 bases. Germline V CDR1 and CDR2: SGHNT, YENEEA. V lost 6 bases to trimming and J lost 3 bases; unmatched junction nucleotides: 7. The CDR3 runs 16 residues. CDR3 amino acids: CASSKTSGDYYNEQFF. CDR3 sequence (DNA): TGTGCCAGCAGTAAGACTAGCGGGGATTACTACAATGAGCAGTTCTTC.

The chain is built from TRBV18 and TRBJ1-2; TRBD1 matches 7 bases. Germline V CDR1 and CDR2: KGHSH, LQKENI. V trimming: 1 base; J trimming: 4 bases; junction bases outside the gene matches: 3. CDR3 length: 14 residues. This CDR3 is CASSPRDSSYGYTF. CDR3 coding DNA: TGTGCCAGCTCACCACGGGACAGTAGCTATGGCTACACCTTC.

CDR3 protein: CASSQDPVDSQETQYF. The CDR3 DNA reads TGCGCCAGCAGCCAAGACCCCGTCGACAGCCAAGAGACCCAGTACTTC. The chain recombines TRBV5-1 with TRBJ2-5, with D possibly TRBD1 on 5 matching bases. Germline values: CDR1 SGHRS, CDR2 YFSETQ. The CDR3 length is 16 residues. V was shortened by 4 bases and J by 1 base, with 17 bases between the two germline ends.

This chain links TRBV10-3 with TRBJ1-2, with D unresolved. Germline V gene sequence: CDR1 ENHRY, CDR2 SYGVKD. The V end lost 2 bases, the J end lost 7 bases, and 11 bases lay between the germline ends. This CDR3 contains 13 residues. The CDR3 DNA is TGTGCCATCAGTGAGACCGAGGGAGCTGGCTACACCTTC. The encoded protein is CAISETEGAGYTF.

The V call is TRBV19, the J call TRBJ2-3; 7 bases are a match to TRBD1. With 7 bases clipped from V and 4 bases from J, the junction kept 5 bases outside the gene matches. CDR1 LNHDA and CDR2 SQIVND come from the germline V gene (reference sequence). This CDR3 is built from 13 residues. In nucleotides, the CDR3 is TGTGCCAGTATGGGTGACAGGGCAGATACGCAGTATTTT. It translates to CASMGDRADTQYF. Full variable domain (remainder filled in from reference TRBV19 and TRBJ2-3): DGGITQSPKYLFRKEGQNVTLSCEQNLNHDAMYWYRQDPGQGLRLIYYSQIVNDFQKGDIAEGYSVSREKKESFPLTVTSAQKNPTAFYLCASMGDRADTQYFGPGTRLTVL.